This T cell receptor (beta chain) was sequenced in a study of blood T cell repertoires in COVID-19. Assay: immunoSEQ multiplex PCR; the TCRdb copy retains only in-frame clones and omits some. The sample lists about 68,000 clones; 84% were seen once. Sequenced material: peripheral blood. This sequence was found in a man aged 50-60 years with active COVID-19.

The DNA for the CDR3 is TGTGCCAGCAGCTTAGCCAAAGGACAGGGAAGGACCCAGTACTTC. Protein sequence: CASSLAKGQGRTQYF. V is TRBV7-9 and J is TRBJ2-5, with TRBD1 identical over 8 bases. The CDR3 contains 15 residues. The germline gives CDR1 SEHNR, CDR2 FQNEAQ (reference sequence). The V segment lost 0 bases and the J segment 7 bases; nucleotides outside the gene matches: 7.